These 7 T cell receptor beta chains originate from one sample sequenced in a study of shared clonotypes between healthy human individuals. Clones were sequenced by immunoSEQ multiplex PCR, and TCRdb holds only the in-frame ones, with some missing. Of about 2.3 million clones in the sample, approximately 90% were seen once. The specimen sequenced was naive CD4+ T cells from PBMCs. Subset meaning: CD45RA+ positively selected. The receptors derive from a man between 18 and 29 years old in good health. Some clones in this sample may be carry-over from other donors' samples.

This sequence joins TRBV28 and TRBJ1-5; the match to TRBD1 covers 8 bases. This CDR3 has 16 residues. The V gene end was trimmed by 5 bases and the J gene end by 5 bases; junction bases not matched to a gene: 11. From germline, CDR1 is MDHEN and CDR2 SYDVKM. CDR3 loop: CASSSGAGGRYQPQHF. CDR3 in DNA: TGTGCCAGCAGTAGCGGGGCAGGGGGCAGGTATCAGCCCCAGCATTTT.

V usage is TRBV29-1 and J usage is TRBJ2-5; TRBD1 aligns across 7 bases. Trimming cost V 7 bases and J 1 base; bases outside gene matches: 9. Germline V lookup: CDR1 SQVTM, CDR2 ANQGSEA. This CDR3 region has 14 residues. The CDR3 here is CSAGGQLLQETQYF. DNA of the CDR3: TGCAGCGCTGGGGGACAGCTACTCCAAGAGACCCAGTACTTC.

The J gene is TRBJ1-2, the V gene TRBV18; D is undetermined. The CDR3 runs 13 residues. V shed 3 bases and J shed 8 bases, with 13 bases lying between them. Looked up from germline, CDR1 is KGHSH and CDR2 is LQKENI. The CDR3 region has the DNA TGTGCCAGCTCACCCGGGCAGTCAACCGGCTACACCTTC. Its translation: CASSPGQSTGYTF.

The chain employs TRBV5-6 and TRBJ1-5; 8 bases fit TRBD1. This CDR3 is 14 amino acids long. CDR1 and CDR2 from the germline V gene are SGHDT and YYEEEE. The junction had 2 bases not matched to a gene; V was cut back by 3 bases and J by 3 bases. CDR3 in DNA: TGTGCCAGCAGCTGGACAGGGACCAATCAGCCCCAGCATTTT. This translates into CASSWTGTNQPQHF.

The V and J genes are TRBV11-2 and TRBJ1-2; TRBD1 is a possible D gene (5 bases). The CDR3 totals 16 residues. Germline V gene sequence: CDR1 SGHAT, CDR2 FQNNGV. V was clipped by 0 bases and J by 0 bases, with 11 bases between them. CDR3 protein: CASSLEGRGSNYGYTF. CDR3 coding DNA: TGTGCCAGCAGCTTAGAAGGACGGGGCTCTAACTATGGCTACACCTTC.

V usage is TRBV6-5 and J usage is TRBJ2-1; 12 positions agree with TRBD2. Germline lookup yields CDR1 MNHEY and CDR2 SVGAGI. This CDR3 spans 15 amino acids. The ends lost 6 bases at V and 6 bases at J; junction bases unmatched: 6. In DNA, the CDR3 is TGTGCCAGCAGACCCCTAGCGGGAGGGCTCAATGAGCAGTTCTTC. This gives the protein CASRPLAGGLNEQFF.

V is TRBV6-5 and J is TRBJ2-7; perhaps TRBD1 as D (6 bases). Trimming shortened V by 6 bases and J by 4 bases, and 16 bases separated the two germline ends. Germline values: CDR1 MNHEY, CDR2 SVGAGI. The CDR3 runs 14 residues. The CDR3 loop reads CASSRDPQGYEQYF. The CDR3 DNA reads as TGTGCCAGCAGCCGGGACCCCCAGGGGTACGAGCAGTACTTC.